Following are 21 T cell receptor beta chains from one sample sequenced in a study of blood T cell repertoires in COVID-19. Sequenced by immunoSEQ multiplex PCR; TCRdb stores in-frame clones only, minus some. This repertoire shows about 110,000 clones, less than 85% found once; its top ten account for 3.8%. Sequenced material: peripheral blood. The receptors shown here come from a woman older than 75 with acute or convalescent COVID-19.

The chain carries TRBV6-2 or TRBV6-3 and TRBJ2-2, with 7 bases lining up with TRBD1. This CDR3 is built from 15 residues. The V gene's germline CDR1 is MNHEY and CDR2 SVGEGT. Unmatched junction bases numbered 7, after V lost 5 bases and J lost 4 bases. The chain's CDR3 is CASSHRGFGTGELFF. In DNA form, the CDR3 reads TGTGCCAGCAGTCACAGGGGCTTCGGCACCGGGGAGCTGTTTTTT.

Only one count was recorded for this clone. This chain uses TRBV4-3 with TRBJ1-4; D is ambiguous. This CDR3 has 14 amino acids. From germline, CDR1 is LGHNA and CDR2 YSLEER. The ends were cut back, 3 bases at V and 4 bases at J, with 9 bases in the middle. The CDR3 region has the DNA TGCGCCAGCAGCCATGGACTGAGTAATGAAAAACTGTTTTTT. Translating gives CASSHGLSNEKLFF.

The chain couples TRBV29-1 to TRBJ2-5; 12 bases match TRBD1. J was trimmed by 2 bases and V by 2 bases; bases with no gene match: 9. CDR1 and CDR2 from the germline V gene are SQVTM and ANQGSEA. This CDR3 spans 17 amino acids. The DNA for the CDR3 is TGCAGCGTTGAACAGGGACAGGGGGCGAGAGGGCAAGAGACCCAGTACTTC. Protein: CSVEQGQGARGQETQYF.

The rearrangement joins TRBV2 to TRBJ2-2; D not certain. The germline CDR1 and CDR2 sequences are SNHLY and FYNNEI. The CDR3 spans 16 residues. The V end lost 5 bases, the J end lost 1 base, and 14 bases lay between the germline ends. CDR3 nucleotides: TGTGCCAGCAGTACCGAGAGGATGGGGAACACCGGGGAGCTGTTTTTT. Translation: CASSTERMGNTGELFF.

With respect to this clone: This specimen includes other DNA sequences encoding the same CDR3. The CDR3 coding sequence is TGTGCCAGCAGCCTTGAAGGCGGGGCCACTGAAGCTTTCTTT. It translates to CASSLEGGATEAFF. The chain uses TRBV3-1 (or the pseudogene TRBV3-2) and TRBJ1-1, with a possible D match to TRBD1 (5 bases). Looked up from germline, CDR1 is LGHDT and CDR2 is YNNKEL (reference sequence). The V and J ends lost 4 bases and 4 bases respectively, with 13 bases between them. This CDR3 region has 14 residues.

J is TRBJ1-1 and V is TRBV7-6; D is undetermined. This CDR3 spans 13 amino acids. The V end was cut by 5 bases, the J end by 0 bases, with 7 bases between. From germline, CDR1 is SGHVS and CDR2 FNYEAQ. CDR3 nucleotide sequence: TGTGCCAGCAGCAGATCAGTGAACACTGAAGCTTTCTTT. This encodes CASSRSVNTEAFF.

This chain connects TRBV3-1 (or the pseudogene TRBV3-2) to TRBJ1-2; D gene unclear. The V gene lost 5 bases and the J gene lost 7 bases, with 17 bases spanning the gap. CDR3 length: 14 residues. CDR1 is LGHDT, CDR2 YNNKEL, per germline (reference sequence). Here the CDR3 DNA reads TGTGCCAGCAGCACGCTCGGCAGGTTGGGTGGCTACACCTTC. It is translated as CASSTLGRLGGYTF.

The genes are TRBV7-2 and TRBJ2-5; TRBD1 matches at 9 bases. Germline V CDR1 and CDR2: SGHTA, FQGNSA. This CDR3 spans 14 amino acids. The V and J ends lost 6 bases and 5 bases, in that order; junction bases with no gene match: 7. The CDR3 DNA reads as TGTGCCAGCAGGGGACAGGGTGGGATGGAGACCCAGTACTTC. Translated, it gives CASRGQGGMETQYF.

The chain employs TRBV7-9 and TRBJ2-7, with TRBD1 identical over 10 bases. This CDR3 is 15 amino acids long. Germline V gives CDR1 SEHNR, CDR2 FQNEAQ (reference sequence). The V segment lost 5 bases and the J segment 2 bases; nucleotides outside the gene matches: 6. CDR3 amino acids: CASSAGQGYTYEQYF. CDR3 nucleotides: TGTGCCAGCAGCGCGGGACAGGGGTACACCTACGAGCAGTACTTC.

The gene calls are TRBV4-1 and TRBJ1-2, with 8 bases that match TRBD1. This CDR3 spans 14 amino acids. Trimming cost V 4 bases and J 4 bases; bases outside gene matches: 5. Germline V gene lookup returns CDR1 MGHRA and CDR2 YSYEKL. Here the CDR3 reads CASSLPDRVYGYTF. The CDR3 DNA is TGCGCCAGCAGCCTCCCGGACAGGGTCTATGGCTACACCTTC.

The V call is TRBV25-1, the J call TRBJ2-7; tentative D call: TRBD1 (5 bases). Deletions cut 2 bases from V and 2 bases from J, with 13 bases between. The CDR3 contains 15 residues. In germline, CDR1 is MGHDK, CDR2 SYGVNS. The CDR3 loop reads CASSEGHSATYEQYF. In DNA form, the CDR3 reads TGTGCCAGCAGTGAAGGACACAGCGCTACCTACGAGCAGTACTTC.

This clone has more than one count but fewer than ten. The chain couples TRBV21-1 to TRBJ1-2. TRBV21-1 is a listed pseudogene. The CDR3 contains 15 residues. DNA of the CDR3: TGTGCCAGCAGCAAAAGTAATGGGGGGAACTATGGCTACACCTTC. It specifies CASSKSNGGNYGYTF.

This clone has a handful of counts. The rearrangement joins TRBV19 to TRBJ1-6, with 10 bases matching TRBD1. V dropped 3 bases and J dropped 16; count of bases not matched to a gene: 6. Germline CDR1 is LNHDA and CDR2 is SQIVND (reference sequence). CDR3 length: 13 amino acids. The CDR3 reads CASSIEGTGALHF. The CDR3 nucleotides are TGTGCCAGTAGTATTGAAGGGACAGGGGCTCTCCACTTT.

This chain connects TRBV11-2 to TRBJ2-5; D remains ambiguous. Germline-derived CDR1 and CDR2 are SGHAT and FQNNGV. The CDR3 is 12 amino acids. The V end was cut by 0 bases, the J end by 4 bases, with 3 bases between. CDR3 bases: TGTGCCAGCAGCTTAGATCGAGAGACCCAGTACTTC. Protein product: CASSLDRETQYF. Complete variable domain (other parts from reference TRBV11-2 and TRBJ2-5): EAGVAQSPRYKIIEKRQSVAFWCNPISGHATLYWYQQILGQGPKLLIQFQNNGVVDDSQLPKDRFSAERLKGVDSTLKIQPAKLEDSAVYLCASSLDRETQYFGPGTRLLVL.

This clone was detected only once. This sequence joins TRBV10-3 and TRBJ1-2, with a possible D match to TRBD1 (5 bases). Trimming took 2 bases from V and 1 from J, leaving 23 bases between them. CDR1 and CDR2 from the germline V gene are ENHRY and SYGVKD. The CDR3 loop spans 19 amino acids. The CDR3 DNA follows: TGTGCCATCAGTGAGGGTCAGATAGGGCGACAGAAGCTTAACTATGGCTACACCTTC. Protein sequence: CAISEGQIGRQKLNYGYTF.

In this sample, this clone turned up once. The chain links TRBV10-2 to TRBJ2-7, with 7 bases matching TRBD1. CDR3 length equals 15 residues. Germline V CDR1 and CDR2: WSHSY, SAAADI. The V segment lost 0 bases and the J segment 5 bases; nucleotides outside the gene matches: 7. CDR3 amino acids: CASSESRGRRHEQYF. DNA for the CDR3: TGCGCCAGCAGTGAGTCTAGGGGGCGTCGCCACGAGCAGTACTTC.

The CDR3: CASSRWVSGDEQYF. The CDR3 DNA reads as TGTGCCAGTAGCCGCTGGGTAAGCGGGGACGAGCAGTACTTC. The V call is TRBV19, the J call TRBJ2-7; TRBD2 matches at 7 bases. CDR1 is LNHDA and CDR2 is SQIVND in the germline V gene (reference sequence). V lost 6 bases and J lost 5; bases outside the gene matches: 10. This CDR3 region has 14 residues.

This chain links TRBV19 with TRBJ1-3; 7 bases line up with TRBD1. The CDR3 is made up of 15 amino acids. The V gene end was trimmed by 5 bases and the J gene end by 1 base; junction bases not matched to a gene: 5. The germline V gene has CDR1 LNHDA and CDR2 SQIVND (reference sequence). The chain's CDR3 is CASSQTGTSGNTIYF. The CDR3 region has the DNA TGTGCCAGTAGTCAGACAGGGACTTCTGGAAACACCATATATTTT.

The chain couples TRBV29-1 to TRBJ2-1; D unclear. Trimming pared 1 base from V and 12 bases from J, leaving 13 bases between. Germline CDR1 reads SQVTM; CDR2 reads ANQGSEA. The CDR3 consists of 12 residues. The CDR3 DNA reads TGCAGCGTTGAAGTTAGAGAGGCAGCGCAGTTCTTC. The encoded protein is CSVEVREAAQFF.

This clone occurred a few times. The rearrangement joins TRBV14 to TRBJ2-1; D may be TRBD1 (6 bases). Trimming stripped 3 bases from V and 0 bases from J, with 9 bases between. The germline V gene has CDR1 SGHDN and CDR2 FVKESK. This CDR3 is 15 amino acids long. This CDR3 reads CASSHLDSSYNEQFF. The CDR3 DNA reads TGTGCCAGCAGCCATCTGGACAGCTCCTACAATGAGCAGTTCTTC.

This chain joins TRBV5-1 and TRBJ2-5, with 11 bases that match TRBD2. CDR3 length: 16 amino acids. Germline V lookup: CDR1 SGHRS, CDR2 YFSETQ. Losses at the gene ends were 4 bases for V and 4 bases for J; bases not matched to a gene: 9. The CDR3 is CASSPVAGGPRETQYF. The DNA for the CDR3 is TGCGCCAGCAGCCCGGTAGCGGGAGGGCCGAGAGAGACCCAGTACTTC.